The 20 T cell receptor beta chains presented below share a single source sample, sequenced in a study of CD8 T cells in Susac syndrome. The RNA input was about 0.45 to 1 ug, and it was reverse transcribed with random hexamers. In TCRdb, the immunoSEQ multiplex PCR reads were re-called with MiXCR into one record per CDR3 protein. The sample shows about 120,000 distinct CDR3 sequences, roughly 95% of them seen only once. Sequenced sample: CD4+ T cells from PBMCs. These receptors came from a human donor with Susac syndrome.

The V gene is TRBV3-1, the J gene TRBJ2-3; a weak D match, TRBD1 (6 bases). Trimming took 4 bases from V and 4 from J, leaving 9 bases between them. CDR1 LGHDT and CDR2 YNNKEL come from the germline V gene (reference sequence). This CDR3 is built from 13 residues. In nucleotides, the CDR3 is TGTGCCAGCAGCCCCGGACAGCCAGATACGCAGTATTTT. Translated: CASSPGQPDTQYF.

The chain is built from TRBV30 and TRBJ1-1; possible D gene TRBD1, 6 bases. Germline values: CDR1 GTSNPN, CDR2 SVGIG (reference sequence). The V end lost 0 bases, the J end lost 4 bases, and 12 bases lay between the germline ends. The CDR3 loop spans 14 amino acids. CDR3: CAWSVPGDGTEAFF. The CDR3 DNA follows: TGTGCCTGGAGTGTCCCAGGGGATGGCACTGAAGCTTTCTTT. The whole variable domain, remainder taken from reference TRBV30 and TRBJ1-1, is SQTIHQWPATLVQPVGSPLSLECTVEGTSNPNLYWYRQAAGRGLQLLFYSVGIGQISSEVPQNLSASRPQDRQFILSSKKLLLSDSGFYLCAWSVPGDGTEAFFGQGTRLTVV.

This rearrangement joins TRBV2 to TRBJ2-3; D remains ambiguous. This CDR3 has 14 amino acids. V was trimmed by 3 bases and J by 0 bases, leaving 7 bases between them. Germline V gives CDR1 SNHLY, CDR2 FYNNEI. The CDR3 nucleotides are TGTGCCAGCAGTGAGTTGGGGAGCACAGATACGCAGTATTTT. This codes for CASSELGSTDTQYF.

The chain has TRBV6-1 and TRBJ1-5; 7 bases agree with TRBD1. CDR3 length: 16 residues. V lost 6 bases and J lost 2; bases outside the gene matches: 10. Germline V gives CDR1 MNHNS, CDR2 SASEGT. The CDR3 protein is CASSPHGTVGNQPQHF. Here the CDR3 DNA reads TGTGCCAGCAGCCCACATGGGACAGTGGGCAATCAGCCCCAGCATTTT.

This rearrangement joins TRBV5-4 to TRBJ2-3; 8 bases line up with TRBD2. The V gene's germline CDR1 is SGHNT and CDR2 YYREEE (reference sequence). This CDR3 is 16 amino acids long. The ends lost 2 bases at V and 5 bases at J; junction bases unmatched: 10. CDR3 residues: CASSFPAGGSRDTQYF. The DNA for the CDR3 is TGTGCCAGCAGCTTTCCTGCGGGAGGATCACGAGATACGCAGTATTTT.

The chain employs TRBV20-1 and TRBJ2-3, with unresolved D. V was cut by 2 bases and J by 0 bases, with 3 bases left in between. Germline-derived CDR1 and CDR2 are DFQATT and SNEGSKA (reference sequence). This CDR3 has 12 residues. For the CDR3, the DNA is TGCAGTGCTAGACCTAGCACAGATACGCAGTATTTT. Encoded protein: CSARPSTDTQYF.

The sample holds one count of this clonotype. The rearrangement links TRBV9 to TRBJ1-2; D is ambiguous. The CDR3 loop spans 16 amino acids. In germline, CDR1 is SGDLS, CDR2 YYNGEE. Deletions cut 0 bases from V and 7 bases from J, with 19 bases between. The CDR3 coding sequence is TGTGCCAGCAGCGTAGGGGATCGGCGGGGAGGATTTGGCTACACCTTC. Translated: CASSVGDRRGGFGYTF.

V and J are TRBV12-5 and TRBJ1-1; D remains ambiguous. This CDR3 is 13 amino acids long. Per germline, CDR1 LGHNT and CDR2 FRNRAP. V was shortened by 5 bases and J by 10 bases, with 17 bases between the two germline ends. CDR3 sequence reads: CASGQPPPGSAFF. CDR3 sequence (DNA): TGTGCTAGTGGTCAGCCCCCTCCGGGGTCAGCTTTCTTT.

V and J are TRBV3-1 and TRBJ2-3; TRBD2 matches at 12 bases. This CDR3 has 15 residues. Germline CDR1 and CDR2: LGHDT and YNNKEL (reference sequence). V dropped 3 bases and J dropped 5; count of bases not matched to a gene: 3. CDR3 protein: CASSQPGLAGDTQYF. CDR3 bases: TGTGCCAGCAGCCAGCCGGGACTAGCGGGAGATACGCAGTATTTT.

The rearrangement joins TRBV12-3 or TRBV12-4 to TRBJ1-1; the D gene is possibly TRBD1 (5 bases). The CDR3 runs to 11 residues. Deletions cut 5 bases from V and 11 bases from J, with 12 bases between. CDR3 bases: TGTGCCAGCAGTGAGACAGTTTCGGCTTTCTTT. This sequence encodes CASSETVSAFF.

The rearrangement uses TRBV7-2 and TRBJ2-1; 9 nucleotides agree with TRBD2. The germline V gene encodes CDR1 SGHTA and CDR2 FQGNSA. The CDR3 covers 15 residues. With V trimmed by 5 bases and J by 3 bases, 5 bases remained unmatched. Written as DNA, the CDR3 is TGTGCCAGCAGCCTGCTAGCGGGAATCTACAATGAGCAGTTCTTC. This codes for CASSLLAGIYNEQFF.

The CDR3 sequence is CASSPPPTLYEQYF. The CDR3 nucleotides read TGTGCCAGCAGTCCGCCCCCAACCCTCTACGAGCAGTACTTC. This sequence joins TRBV12-3 or TRBV12-4 and TRBJ2-7; D not resolved. CDR3 length: 14 residues. Trimming took off 5 bases at V and 3 bases at J, with 14 bases between the two ends.

The chain carries TRBV9 and TRBJ2-7; TRBD1 agrees at 9 bases. V trimming: 4 bases; J trimming: 6 bases; junction bases outside the gene matches: 11. This CDR3 contains 15 residues. Germline V gene data show CDR1 as SGDLS and CDR2 as YYNGEE. CDR3 sequence (DNA): TGTGCCAGCAGCAACTCCGGGACAGGGCGCAGCGAGCAGTACTTC. Protein product: CASSNSGTGRSEQYF.

This chain joins TRBV23-1 and TRBJ2-7, with D hard to call. TRBV23-1 is recorded as an ORF, its role being uncertain. Trimming took 0 bases from V and 2 from J, leaving 5 bases between them. The CDR3 sequence is 13 residues long. This CDR3 is CASSQSTAYEQYF. The DNA for the CDR3 is TGCGCCAGCAGTCAATCAACAGCCTACGAGCAGTACTTC.

This chain links TRBV2 with TRBJ2-7; 8 bases line up with TRBD2. From germline, CDR1 is SNHLY and CDR2 FYNNEI. V gave up 4 bases and J gave up 0 bases; unmatched junction bases: 5. This CDR3 is built from 15 residues. The chain's CDR3 is CASSGTAGVSYEQYF. CDR3 sequence (DNA): TGTGCCAGCAGTGGAACAGCGGGAGTCTCCTACGAGCAGTACTTC.

This clonotype was found once. The J gene is TRBJ2-1, the V gene TRBV11-2, with 10 bases fitting TRBD2. CDR1 and CDR2 from the germline V gene are SGHAT and FQNNGV. The V gene end was trimmed by 5 bases and the J gene end by 6 bases; junction bases not matched to a gene: 10. This CDR3 is 16 amino acids long. CDR3 in amino acids: CASSQRTSGGLNEQFF. DNA of the CDR3: TGTGCCAGCAGCCAAAGGACTAGCGGAGGCCTCAATGAGCAGTTCTTC.

The CDR3 sequence: CASSSRSSGTTNTGELFF. The CDR3 DNA reads TGTGCCAGCAGTTCCCGGAGTAGCGGGACAACGAACACCGGGGAGCTGTTTTTT. The chain joins TRBV12-3 or TRBV12-4 to TRBJ2-2; 8 bases match TRBD2. CDR3 length: 18 residues. V shed 4 bases and J 0 bases; nucleotides not matched to a gene: 10.

The chain recombines TRBV11-2 with TRBJ2-1, with D hard to call. The CDR3 has 16 amino acids. Trimming left V 0 bases short and J 6 bases short, with 15 bases between. Germline CDR1 is SGHAT and CDR2 is FQNNGV. The CDR3 loop is CASSLDMAALGNEQFF. In nucleotides, the CDR3 is TGTGCCAGCAGCTTAGATATGGCGGCGTTGGGCAATGAGCAGTTCTTC.

This clonotype was seen once. This chain joins TRBV3-1 and TRBJ2-1, with TRBD2 as a possible D gene (6 bases). The CDR3 runs to 17 residues. From germline, CDR1 is LGHDT and CDR2 YNNKEL (reference sequence). With 2 bases removed from V and 0 bases from J, the gap between germline ends came to 14 bases. CDR3 sequence (DNA): TGTGCCAGCAGCCAAATGGGTAGCGGTCTCTCCTACAATGAGCAGTTCTTC. The encoded protein is CASSQMGSGLSYNEQFF.

The chain is built from TRBV2 and TRBJ1-2, with D possibly matching TRBD1 (5 bases). CDR1 and CDR2 (germline): SNHLY, FYNNEI. The CDR3 loop spans 13 amino acids. Trimming removed 4 bases at V and 8 bases at J, with 14 bases between. CDR3 sequence (DNA): TGTGCCAGCAGTGGGAATGGGGGGGACGGCTACACCTTC. Translation: CASSGNGGDGYTF. The whole variable domain, remainder taken from reference TRBV2 and TRBJ1-2, is EPEVTQTPSHQVTQMGQEVILRCVPISNHLYFYWYRQILGQKVEFLVSFYNNEISEKSEIFDDQFSVERPDGSNFTLKIRSTKLEDSAMYFCASSGNGGDGYTFGSGTRLTVV.